This TCR beta chain emerged from a study of graft-versus-host responses after intestinal transplantation. About the study: Multivisceral, liver-intestinal, or isolated intestinal grafts went to recipients. Each recipient received anti-thymocyte globulin induction, then tacrolimus and steroids for about three years.

This clone has a single count. What it recognizes is unknown. General study points: Among circulating GvH clones, peak levels were associated with early post-transplant declines in HvG clones.

CDR1 is LNHDA and CDR2 is SQIVND in the germline V gene (reference sequence). The CDR3 has 15 residues. J gave up 7 bases and V 8 bases, and 12 bases lay outside the gene matches. Some clones are missing from TCRdb's copy, which holds only in-frame ones; the method was immunoSEQ multiplex PCR. The data contain tens of thousands of clones, approximately 83% of them seen just once; the ten biggest clones take up approximately 20%. The sequencing used unstimulated CD8+ T cells sorted from spleen or lymph node cells, collected before intestinal transplant. This chain links TRBV19 with TRBJ2-1; 9 bases map to TRBD1. The sequence derives from a human donor who received an intestinal transplant. The CDR3 sequence: CASSTSGTGWNEQFF. The CDR3 DNA reads TGTGCCAGTTCTACCTCAGGGACAGGGTGGAATGAGCAGTTCTTC.